This TCR beta chain was identified during a study of shared clonotypes between healthy human individuals. Sequencing was performed with immunoSEQ multiplex PCR; in TCRdb, only in-frame clones are kept and a portion is missing. The sample includes 2 million to 2.5 million clones, about 90% of them seen just once. There were only Caucasian adults among the donors, and all lived in Nashville, Tennessee. Concerning this clone: The same CDR3 can be traced to other DNA sequences in this sample.

Sequences were obtained from naive CD4+ T cells from PBMCs. Subset described: CD45RA+ positively selected. The clonotype was recovered from a man between 18 and 29 years old in good health. Some clones in this sample may be carry-over from other donors' samples.

The CDR3 is CASSTQETQYF. The CDR3 region has the DNA TGTGCCAGCAGCACTCAAGAGACCCAGTACTTC. V gene TRBV28 combines with J gene TRBJ2-5; D not resolved. The CDR3 runs to 11 residues. V lost 6 bases, J lost 2 bases, and 4 bases lay in between. The V gene's germline CDR1 is MDHEN and CDR2 SYDVKM. Full variable domain (missing parts from reference TRBV28 and TRBJ2-5): DVKVTQSSRYLVKRTGEKVFLECVQDMDHENMFWYRQDPGLGLRLIYFSYDVKMKEKGDIPEGYSVSREKKERFSLILESASTNQTSMYLCASSTQETQYFGPGTRLLVL.